Here is one T cell receptor beta chain with its context. The repertoire was sequenced with immunoSEQ multiplex PCR; TCRdb's copy has only in-frame clones and lacks some. The table shows some 200,000 clones, with roughly 90% occurring only once. These data come from a study of blood T cell repertoires in COVID-19. Per the germline V gene, CDR1 is LGHNA and CDR2 is YSLEER. This CDR3 is built from 13 residues. V lost 2 bases to trimming and J lost 7 bases, with 8 bases between them. The source is a man over 45 with acute or convalescent COVID-19. Sequences were obtained from peripheral blood. The chain uses TRBV4-3 and TRBJ1-4, with unresolved D. The DNA of the CDR3 is TGCGCCAGCAGCCAATCGGGTGCTGAAAAACTGTTTTTT. Protein sequence: CASSQSGAEKLFF.